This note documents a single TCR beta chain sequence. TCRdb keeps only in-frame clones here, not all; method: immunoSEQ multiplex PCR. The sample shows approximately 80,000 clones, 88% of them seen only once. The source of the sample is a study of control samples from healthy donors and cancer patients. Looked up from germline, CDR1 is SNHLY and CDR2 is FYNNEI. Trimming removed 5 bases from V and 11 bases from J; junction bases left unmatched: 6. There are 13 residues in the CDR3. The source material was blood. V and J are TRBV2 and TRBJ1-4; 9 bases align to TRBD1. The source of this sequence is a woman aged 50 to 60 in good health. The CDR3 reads CASSIGTGYKLFF. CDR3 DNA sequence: TGTGCCAGCAGTATCGGGACAGGGTATAAACTGTTTTTT.